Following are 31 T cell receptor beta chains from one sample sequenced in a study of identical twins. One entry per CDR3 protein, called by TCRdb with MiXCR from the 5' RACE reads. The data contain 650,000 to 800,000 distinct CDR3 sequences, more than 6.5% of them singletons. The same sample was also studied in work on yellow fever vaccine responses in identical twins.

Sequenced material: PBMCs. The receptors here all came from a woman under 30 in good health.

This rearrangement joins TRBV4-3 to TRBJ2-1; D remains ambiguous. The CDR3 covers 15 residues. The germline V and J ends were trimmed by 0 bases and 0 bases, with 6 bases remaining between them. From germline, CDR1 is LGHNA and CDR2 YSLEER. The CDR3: CASSQDNSSYNEQFF. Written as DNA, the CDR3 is TGCGCCAGCAGCCAAGATAACTCCTCCTACAATGAGCAGTTCTTC.

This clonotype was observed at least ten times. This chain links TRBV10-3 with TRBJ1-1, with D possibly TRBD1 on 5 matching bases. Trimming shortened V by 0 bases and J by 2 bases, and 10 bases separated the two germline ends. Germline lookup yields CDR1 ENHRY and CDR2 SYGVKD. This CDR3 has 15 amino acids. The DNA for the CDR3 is TGTGCCATCAGTGAGTCTGAGGACACCAACACTGAAGCTTTCTTT. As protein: CAISESEDTNTEAFF.

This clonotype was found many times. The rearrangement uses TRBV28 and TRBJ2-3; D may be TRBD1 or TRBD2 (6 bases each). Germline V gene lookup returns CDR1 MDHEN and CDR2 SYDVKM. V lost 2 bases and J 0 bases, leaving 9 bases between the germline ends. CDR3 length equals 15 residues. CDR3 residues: CASSLRGPSTDTQYF. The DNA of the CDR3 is TGTGCCAGCAGTTTACGGGGGCCTAGCACAGATACGCAGTATTTT.

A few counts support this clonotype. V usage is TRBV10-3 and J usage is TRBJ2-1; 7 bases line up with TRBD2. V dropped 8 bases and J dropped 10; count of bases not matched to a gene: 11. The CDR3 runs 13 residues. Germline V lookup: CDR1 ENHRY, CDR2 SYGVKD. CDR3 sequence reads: CAIAGTLGGEQFF. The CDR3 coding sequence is TGTGCCATCGCCGGGACCTTGGGGGGGGAGCAGTTCTTC.

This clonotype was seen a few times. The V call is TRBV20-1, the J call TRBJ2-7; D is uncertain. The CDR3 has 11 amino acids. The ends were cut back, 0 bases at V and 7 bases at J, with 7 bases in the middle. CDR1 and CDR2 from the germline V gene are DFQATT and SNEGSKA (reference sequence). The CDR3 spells CSARDPPEQYF. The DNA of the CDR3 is TGCAGTGCTAGAGATCCCCCGGAGCAGTACTTC.

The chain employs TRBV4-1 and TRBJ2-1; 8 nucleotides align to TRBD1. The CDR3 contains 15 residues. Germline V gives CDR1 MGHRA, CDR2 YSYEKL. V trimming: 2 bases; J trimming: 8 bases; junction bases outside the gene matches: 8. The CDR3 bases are TGCGCCAGCAGCCAATTGGGGACAGGTTTTGATGAGCAGTTCTTC. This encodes CASSQLGTGFDEQFF.

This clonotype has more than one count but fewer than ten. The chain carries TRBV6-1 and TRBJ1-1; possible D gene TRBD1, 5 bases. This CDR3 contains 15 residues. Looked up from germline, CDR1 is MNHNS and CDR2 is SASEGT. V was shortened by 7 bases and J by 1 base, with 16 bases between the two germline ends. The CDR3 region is CASMVFGGRNTEAFF. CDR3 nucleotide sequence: TGTGCCAGCATGGTTTTTGGGGGGAGGAACACTGAAGCTTTCTTT.

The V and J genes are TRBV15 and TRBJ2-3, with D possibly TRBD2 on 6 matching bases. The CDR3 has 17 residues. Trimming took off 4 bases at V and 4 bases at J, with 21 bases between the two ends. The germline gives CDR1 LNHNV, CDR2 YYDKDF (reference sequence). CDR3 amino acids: CATSTNTGVPGPDTQYF. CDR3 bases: TGTGCCACCAGCACAAATACGGGGGTACCGGGCCCAGATACGCAGTATTTT. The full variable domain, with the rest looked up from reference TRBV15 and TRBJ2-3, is DAMVIQNPRYQVTQFGKPVTLSCSQTLNHNVMYWYQQKSSQAPKLLFHYYDKDFNNEADTPDNFQSRRPNTSFCFLDIRSPGLGDTAMYLCATSTNTGVPGPDTQYFGPGTRLTVL.

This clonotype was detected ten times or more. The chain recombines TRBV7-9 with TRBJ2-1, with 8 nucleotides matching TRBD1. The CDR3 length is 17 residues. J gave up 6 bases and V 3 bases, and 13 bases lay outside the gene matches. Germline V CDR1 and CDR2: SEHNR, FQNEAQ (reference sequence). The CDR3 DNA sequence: TGTGCCAGCAGCTTTAGGAAGCCGGGACAGGTTGCCAATGAGCAGTTCTTC. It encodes CASSFRKPGQVANEQFF.

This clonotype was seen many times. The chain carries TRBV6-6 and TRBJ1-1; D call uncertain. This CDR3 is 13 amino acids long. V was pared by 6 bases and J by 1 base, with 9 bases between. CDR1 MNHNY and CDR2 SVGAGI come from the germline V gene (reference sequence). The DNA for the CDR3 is TGTGCCAGCAGCAAATCGGGGAACACTGAAGCTTTCTTT. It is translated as CASSKSGNTEAFF.

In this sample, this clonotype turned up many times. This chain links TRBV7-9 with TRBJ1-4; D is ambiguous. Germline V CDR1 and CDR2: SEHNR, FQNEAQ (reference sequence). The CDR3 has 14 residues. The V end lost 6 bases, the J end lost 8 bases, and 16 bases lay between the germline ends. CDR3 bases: TGTGCCAGCAGTCGGTACAGAGATTACGAAAAACTGTTTTTT. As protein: CASSRYRDYEKLFF.

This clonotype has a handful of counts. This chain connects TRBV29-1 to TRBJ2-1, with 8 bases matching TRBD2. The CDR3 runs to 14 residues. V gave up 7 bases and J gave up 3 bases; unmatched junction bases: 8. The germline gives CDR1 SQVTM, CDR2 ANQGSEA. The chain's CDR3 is CSAGLGPHYNEQFF. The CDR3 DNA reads TGCAGCGCGGGACTAGGCCCACACTACAATGAGCAGTTCTTC.

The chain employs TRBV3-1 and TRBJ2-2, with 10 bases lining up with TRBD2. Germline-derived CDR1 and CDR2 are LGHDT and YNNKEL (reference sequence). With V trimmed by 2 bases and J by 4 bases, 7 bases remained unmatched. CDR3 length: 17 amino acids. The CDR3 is CASSQHSSGGVTGELFF. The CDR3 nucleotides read TGTGCCAGCAGCCAACACTCCAGCGGGGGGGTCACCGGGGAGCTGTTTTTT.

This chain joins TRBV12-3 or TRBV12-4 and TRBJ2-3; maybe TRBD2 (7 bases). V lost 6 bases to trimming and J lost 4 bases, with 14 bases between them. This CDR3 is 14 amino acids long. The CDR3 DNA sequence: TGTGCCAGCAGCCCCAGAGGGGGGGCAGATACGCAGTATTTT. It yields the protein CASSPRGGADTQYF.

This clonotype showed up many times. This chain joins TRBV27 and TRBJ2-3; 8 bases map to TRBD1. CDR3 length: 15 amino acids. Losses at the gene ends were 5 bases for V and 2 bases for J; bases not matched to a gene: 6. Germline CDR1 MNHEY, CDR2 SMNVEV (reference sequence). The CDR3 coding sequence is TGTGCCAGCAGTCCCCGGACAGGGCCCACAGATACGCAGTATTTT. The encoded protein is CASSPRTGPTDTQYF.

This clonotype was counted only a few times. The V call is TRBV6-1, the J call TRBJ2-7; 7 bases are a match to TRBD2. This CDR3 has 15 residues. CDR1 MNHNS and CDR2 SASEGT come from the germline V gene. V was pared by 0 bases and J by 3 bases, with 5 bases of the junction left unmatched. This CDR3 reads CASSEARSGIYEQYF. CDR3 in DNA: TGTGCCAGCAGTGAAGCGAGGAGCGGGATCTACGAGCAGTACTTC.

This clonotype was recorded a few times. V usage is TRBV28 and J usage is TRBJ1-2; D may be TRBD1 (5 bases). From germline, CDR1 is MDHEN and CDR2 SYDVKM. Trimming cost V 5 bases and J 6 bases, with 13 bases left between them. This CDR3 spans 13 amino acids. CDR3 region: CASSPPTGNGYTF. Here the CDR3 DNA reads TGTGCCAGCAGTCCCCCCACAGGAAATGGCTACACCTTC.

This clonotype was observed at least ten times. CDR3 region: CASSPSAGKNNEQFF. The DNA of the CDR3 is TGCGCCAGCAGCCCATCAGCGGGAAAAAACAATGAGCAGTTCTTC. The V gene is TRBV4-1, the J gene TRBJ2-1; 7 bases line up with TRBD2. The V and J ends lost 4 bases and 5 bases, in that order; junction bases with no gene match: 8. The CDR3 length is 15 residues. Germline V gives CDR1 MGHRA, CDR2 YSYEKL.

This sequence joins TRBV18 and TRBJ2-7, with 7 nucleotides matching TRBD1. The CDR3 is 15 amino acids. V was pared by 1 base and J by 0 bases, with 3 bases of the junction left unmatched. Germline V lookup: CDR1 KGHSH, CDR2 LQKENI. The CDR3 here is CASSPQGASSYEQYF. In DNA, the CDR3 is TGTGCCAGCTCACCACAGGGGGCTAGCTCCTACGAGCAGTACTTC.

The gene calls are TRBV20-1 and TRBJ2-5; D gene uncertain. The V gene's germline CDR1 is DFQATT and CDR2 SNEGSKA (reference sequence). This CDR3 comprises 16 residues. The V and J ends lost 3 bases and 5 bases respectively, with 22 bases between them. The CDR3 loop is CSASRPSGKGRETQYF. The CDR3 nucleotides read TGCAGTGCTAGTCGCCCTTCGGGCAAGGGCCGGGAGACCCAGTACTTC.

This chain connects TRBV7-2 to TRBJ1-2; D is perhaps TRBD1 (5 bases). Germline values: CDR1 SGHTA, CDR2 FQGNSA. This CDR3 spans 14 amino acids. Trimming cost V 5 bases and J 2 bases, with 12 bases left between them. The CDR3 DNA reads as TGTGCCAGCAGCCTCCCGGGGGGAAACTATGGCTACACCTTC. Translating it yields CASSLPGGNYGYTF.

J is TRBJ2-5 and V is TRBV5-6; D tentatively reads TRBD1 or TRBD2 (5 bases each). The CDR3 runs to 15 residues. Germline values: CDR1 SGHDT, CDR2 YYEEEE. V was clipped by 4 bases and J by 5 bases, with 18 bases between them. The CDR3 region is CASSPSPTGRETQYF. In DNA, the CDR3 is TGTGCCAGCAGCCCCTCCCCCACGGGGCGGGAGACCCAGTACTTC.

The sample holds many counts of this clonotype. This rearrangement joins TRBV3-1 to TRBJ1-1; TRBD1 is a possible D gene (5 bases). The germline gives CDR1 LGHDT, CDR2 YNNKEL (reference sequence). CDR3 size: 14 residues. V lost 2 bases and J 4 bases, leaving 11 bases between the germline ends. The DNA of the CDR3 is TGTGCCAGCAGCCAAACGGATGGGGCCACTGAAGCTTTCTTT. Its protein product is CASSQTDGATEAFF.

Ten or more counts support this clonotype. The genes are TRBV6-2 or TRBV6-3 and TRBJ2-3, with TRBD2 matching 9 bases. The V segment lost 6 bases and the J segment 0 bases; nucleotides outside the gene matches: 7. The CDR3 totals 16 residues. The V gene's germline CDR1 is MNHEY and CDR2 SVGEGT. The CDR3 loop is CASSPPLAGSTDTQYF. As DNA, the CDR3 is TGTGCCAGCAGCCCCCCCCTAGCGGGAAGCACAGATACGCAGTATTTT.

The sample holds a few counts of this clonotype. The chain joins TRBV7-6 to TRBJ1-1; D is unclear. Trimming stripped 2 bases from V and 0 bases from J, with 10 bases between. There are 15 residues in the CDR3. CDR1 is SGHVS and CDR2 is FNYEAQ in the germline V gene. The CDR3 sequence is CASSLSETLNTEAFF. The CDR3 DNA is TGTGCCAGCAGCTTATCGGAGACCCTGAACACTGAAGCTTTCTTT. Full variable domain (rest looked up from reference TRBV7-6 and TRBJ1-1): GAGVSQSPRYKVTKRGQDVALRCDPISGHVSLYWYRQALGQGPEFLTYFNYEAQQDKSGLPNDRFSAERPEGSISTLTIQRTEQRDSAMYRCASSLSETLNTEAFFGQGTRLTVV.

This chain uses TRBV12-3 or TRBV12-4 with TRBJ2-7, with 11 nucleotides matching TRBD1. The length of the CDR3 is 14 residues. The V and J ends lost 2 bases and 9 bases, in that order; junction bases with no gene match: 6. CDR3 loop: CASSLSTDRGPQYF. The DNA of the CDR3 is TGTGCCAGCAGTTTATCTACGGACAGGGGGCCGCAGTACTTC.

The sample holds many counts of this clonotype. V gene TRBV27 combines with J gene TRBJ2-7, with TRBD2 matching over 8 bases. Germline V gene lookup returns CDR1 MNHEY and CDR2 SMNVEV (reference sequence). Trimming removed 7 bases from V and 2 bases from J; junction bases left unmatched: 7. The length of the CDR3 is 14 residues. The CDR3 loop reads CASKDGGDTYEQYF. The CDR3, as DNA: TGTGCCAGCAAGGACGGGGGGGATACCTACGAGCAGTACTTC.

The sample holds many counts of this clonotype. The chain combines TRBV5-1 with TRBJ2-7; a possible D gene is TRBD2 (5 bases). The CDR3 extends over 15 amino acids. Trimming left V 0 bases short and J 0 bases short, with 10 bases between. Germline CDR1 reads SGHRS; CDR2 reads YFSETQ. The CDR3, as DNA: TGCGCCAGCAGCTTGGGGCCAGGAGGCTCCTACGAGCAGTACTTC. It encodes CASSLGPGGSYEQYF.

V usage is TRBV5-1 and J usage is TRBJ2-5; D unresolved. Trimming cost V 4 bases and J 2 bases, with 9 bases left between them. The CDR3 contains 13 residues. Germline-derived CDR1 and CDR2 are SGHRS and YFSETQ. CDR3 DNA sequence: TGCGCCAGCAGCAGAAGTATGCAAGAGACCCAGTACTTC. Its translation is CASSRSMQETQYF.

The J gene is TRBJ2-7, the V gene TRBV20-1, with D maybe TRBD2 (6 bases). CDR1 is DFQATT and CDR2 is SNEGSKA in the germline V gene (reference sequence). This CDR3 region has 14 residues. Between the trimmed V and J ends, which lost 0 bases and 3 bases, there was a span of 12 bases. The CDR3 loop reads CSARDLTSFYEQYF. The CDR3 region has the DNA TGCAGTGCTAGAGACCTTACTAGCTTCTACGAGCAGTACTTC.

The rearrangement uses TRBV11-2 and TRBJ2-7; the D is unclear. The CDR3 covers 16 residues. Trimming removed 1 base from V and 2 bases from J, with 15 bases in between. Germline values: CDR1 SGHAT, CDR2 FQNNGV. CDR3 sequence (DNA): TGTGCCAGCAGCTTAGTTCAGGAGCCAGCCCCCTACGAGCAGTACTTC. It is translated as CASSLVQEPAPYEQYF.